This T cell receptor (beta chain) comes out of a study of control samples from healthy donors and cancer patients. J lost 2 bases, V lost 2 bases, and 3 bases had no gene match. CDR1 and CDR2 from the germline V gene are MGHDK and SYGVNS. The CDR3 totals 14 residues. The repertoire was sequenced with immunoSEQ multiplex PCR; TCRdb's copy has only in-frame clones and lacks some. The repertoire holds some 74,000 clones, 83% seen once, with 15% to 18% in the top ten. This clone was picked up a small number of times. The sequencing sample was made of blood. The sequence derives from a man aged 55 to 70 in good health. The J gene is TRBJ2-7, the V gene TRBV25-1, with 7 positions matching TRBD1. The CDR3 nucleotides read TGTGCCAGCAGTGAAACAGGGGTTCCCTACGAGCAGTACTTC. This encodes CASSETGVPYEQYF.